This is a list of T cell receptor beta chains from one sample in a study of tumor-infiltrating lymphocytes in primary liver carcinoma. Using its own MiXCR run on the multiplex PCR reads, TCRdb lists one record per CDR3 protein. In the table there are under 45,000 distinct CDR3 sequences, around 74% of which are singletons. The sequenced sample was liver tumor tissue from sampling region 4. These receptors originate from a middle-aged man with primary liver carcinoma and hepatitis B virus infection. Each CDR3 is given with its conserved first and last residue. Fields, in order: clone size, J gene, D gene, V gene, CDR3 protein, CDR3 DNA. D genes are given only for firm matches. The size field is filled for only some rows; it gives once, few, many or a size class.

>few|TRBJ2-7|TRBD2|TRBV18
CASSLTAGAYEQYF
TGTGCCAGCTCACTCACGGCGGGAGCCTACGAGCAGTACTTC
>medium-sized|TRBJ1-4|TRBD1|TRBV12-3/TRBV12-4
CASSSYRGRGEKLFF
TGTGCCAGCAGTTCCTACAGGGGGCGCGGAGAAAAACTGTTTTTT
>-|TRBJ2-3|TRBD1|TRBV19
CASTRDSGICDTQYF
TGTGCCAGTACCAGGGACAGTGGAATTTGTGATACGCAGTATTTT
>-|TRBJ2-7|TRBD1|TRBV5-1
CASSLRTGIEQYF
TGCGCCAGCAGCTTGAGGACAGGGATCGAGCAGTACTTC
>-|TRBJ2-3|-|TRBV7-8
CASSSDWYGGMQYF
TGTGCCAGCAGCTCCGACTGGTACGGGGGTATGCAGTATTTT
>many|TRBJ2-7|-|TRBV7-2
CASSLGSGPYEQYF
TGTGCCAGCAGCTTAGGGAGCGGACCTTACGAGCAGTACTTC
>-|TRBJ1-6|-|TRBV28
CASSPWTDYNSPLQF
TGTGCCAGCAGTCCGTGGACTGATTATAATTCGCCCCTCCAGTTT
>few|TRBJ1-4|-|TRBV24-1
CATSSTSNGKLFF
TGTGCGACCAGTTCTACTTCTAATGGAAAACTGTTTTTT
>-|TRBJ1-5|TRBD1|TRBV5-6
CANSLPAGGGTQHF
TGTGCCAACAGCTTACCCGCAGGGGGCGGTACCCAGCATTTT
>-|TRBJ1-5|-|TRBV29-1
CSTGTGANQPQHF
TGCAGCACCGGAACGGGAGCGAATCAGCCCCAGCATTTT
>-|TRBJ1-5|TRBD1|TRBV5-5
CASSPRDRQPQLF
TGTGCCAGCAGCCCCCGGGACAGACAGCCCCAACTTTTT
>many|TRBJ2-1|TRBD2|TRBV18
CASSPTSLSYNEQFF
TGTGCCAGCTCACCGACTAGCCTATCCTACAATGAGCAGTTCTTC
>many|TRBJ2-7|TRBD1|TRBV18
CASSAGQDLRAYEQYF
TGTGCCAGCTCAGCGGGACAGGACTTGAGGGCCTACGAGCAGTACTTC
>-|TRBJ2-7|-|TRBV6-1
CVSSTGIGPYEQYF
TGTGTCAGCAGTACCGGGATAGGACCCTATGAGCAGTACTTC
>-|TRBJ2-7|-|TRBV29-1
CIAMTSGTGTPYEQYF
TGCATCGCTATGACGTCTGGGACCGGCACTCCCTACGAGCAGTACTTC
>-|TRBJ1-1|-|TRBV6-5
CASNKEAGVNTEAFF
TGTGCCAGCAACAAGGAGGCAGGGGTGAACACTGAAGCATTCTTT
>-|TRBJ1-1|-|TRBV29-1
CSVGGCEAFF
TGCAGCGTAGGGGGGTGCGAAGCTTTCTTT
>-|TRBJ2-3|TRBD1|TRBV24-1
CATSDWDSLFRQYF
TGTGCCACCAGTGACTGGGACAGCCTCTTTAGGCAGTATTTT